The source of this T cell receptor (beta chain) is a study of T-cell reconstitution after alpha-beta-depleted transplantation in children. Unique molecular identifiers tagged the TCRbeta library. TCRdb itself ran the PCR reads through MiXCR, one entry per CDR3 protein. The table lists about 540,000 distinct CDR3 sequences, about 18% of them singletons. This clonotype was seen more than once but under ten times. Deletions cut 8 bases from V and 8 bases from J, with 16 bases between. CDR1 and CDR2 from the germline V gene are SNHLY and FYNNEI. This CDR3 is built from 13 residues. The chain has TRBV2 and TRBJ1-3, with D perhaps matching TRBD1 (6 bases). Sequenced material: PBMCs from the stem cell graft donor, taken from the stem cell graft. The source of this sequence is a human donor who donated a stem cell graft to a child with acute lymphoblastic leukemia. CDR3 in amino acids: CASGEFRGYTIYF. CDR3 sequence (DNA): TGTGCCAGCGGCGAATTCAGGGGATACACCATATATTTT.